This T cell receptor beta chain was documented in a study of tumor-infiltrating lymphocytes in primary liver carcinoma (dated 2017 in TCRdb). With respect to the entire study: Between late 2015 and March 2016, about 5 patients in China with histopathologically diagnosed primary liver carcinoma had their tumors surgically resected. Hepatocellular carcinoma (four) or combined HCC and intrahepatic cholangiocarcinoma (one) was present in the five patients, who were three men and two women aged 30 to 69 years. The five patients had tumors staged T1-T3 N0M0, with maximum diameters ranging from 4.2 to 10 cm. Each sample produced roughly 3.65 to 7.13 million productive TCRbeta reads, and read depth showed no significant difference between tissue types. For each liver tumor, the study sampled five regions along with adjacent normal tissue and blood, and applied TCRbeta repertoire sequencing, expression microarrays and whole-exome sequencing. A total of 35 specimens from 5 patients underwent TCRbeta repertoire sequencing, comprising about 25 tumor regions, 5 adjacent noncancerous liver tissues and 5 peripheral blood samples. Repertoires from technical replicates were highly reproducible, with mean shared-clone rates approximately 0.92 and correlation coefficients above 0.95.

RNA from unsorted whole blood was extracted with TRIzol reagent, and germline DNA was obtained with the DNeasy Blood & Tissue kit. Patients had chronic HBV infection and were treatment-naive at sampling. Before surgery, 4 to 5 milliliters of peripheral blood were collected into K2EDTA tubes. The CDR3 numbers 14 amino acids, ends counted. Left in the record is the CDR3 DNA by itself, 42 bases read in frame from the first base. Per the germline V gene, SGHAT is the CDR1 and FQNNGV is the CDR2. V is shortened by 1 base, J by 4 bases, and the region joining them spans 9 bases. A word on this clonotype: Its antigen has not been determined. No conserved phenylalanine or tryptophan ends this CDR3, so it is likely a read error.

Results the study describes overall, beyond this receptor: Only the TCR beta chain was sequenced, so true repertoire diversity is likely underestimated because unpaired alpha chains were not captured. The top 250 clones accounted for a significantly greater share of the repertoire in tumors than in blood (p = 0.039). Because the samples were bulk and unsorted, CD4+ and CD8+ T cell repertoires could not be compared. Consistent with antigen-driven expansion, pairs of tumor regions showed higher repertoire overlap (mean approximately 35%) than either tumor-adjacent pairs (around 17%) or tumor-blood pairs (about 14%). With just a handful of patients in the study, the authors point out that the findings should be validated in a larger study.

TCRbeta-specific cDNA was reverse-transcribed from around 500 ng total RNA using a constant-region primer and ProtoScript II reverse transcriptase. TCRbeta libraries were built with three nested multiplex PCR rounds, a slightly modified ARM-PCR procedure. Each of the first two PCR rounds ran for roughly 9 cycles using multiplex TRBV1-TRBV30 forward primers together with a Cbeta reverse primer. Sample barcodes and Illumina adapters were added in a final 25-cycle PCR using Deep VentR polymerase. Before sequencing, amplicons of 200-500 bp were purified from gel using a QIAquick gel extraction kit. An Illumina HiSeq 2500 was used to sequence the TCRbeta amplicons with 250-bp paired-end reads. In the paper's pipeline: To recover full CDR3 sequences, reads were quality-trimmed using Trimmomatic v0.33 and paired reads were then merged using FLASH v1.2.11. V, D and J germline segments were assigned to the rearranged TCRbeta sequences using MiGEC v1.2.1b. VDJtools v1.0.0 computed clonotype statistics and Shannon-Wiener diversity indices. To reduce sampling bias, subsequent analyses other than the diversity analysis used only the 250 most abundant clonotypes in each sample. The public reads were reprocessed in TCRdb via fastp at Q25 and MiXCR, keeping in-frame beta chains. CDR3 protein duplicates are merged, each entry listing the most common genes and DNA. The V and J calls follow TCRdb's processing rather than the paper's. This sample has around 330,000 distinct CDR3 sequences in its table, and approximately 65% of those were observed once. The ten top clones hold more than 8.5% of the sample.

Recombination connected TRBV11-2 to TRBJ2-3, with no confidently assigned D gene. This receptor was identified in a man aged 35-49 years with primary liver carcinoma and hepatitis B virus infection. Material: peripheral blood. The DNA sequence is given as TGTGCCAGCAGCTTAGCTGGGCTCGCAGATACGCAGTATCTT. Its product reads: CASSLAGLADTQYL.